This TCR beta chain was sequenced during a study of OX40 agonist ivuxolimab in advanced cancers. Broadly, across the study: Ivuxolimab, which targeted the costimulatory receptor OX40 (CD134), was an agonistic, fully human IgG2 monoclonal antibody. Partial responses were achieved by three dose-escalation patients, of whom one had hepatocellular carcinoma and two had cutaneous melanoma. The purpose of peripheral TCRbeta sequencing was to test whether ivuxolimab changed TCR sequence diversity and led to clonal T-cell expansion. The paper reports the monotherapy dose-escalation portion (N of about 50 patients) of the phase I ivuxolimab trial. The dose-escalation cohort was roughly 80% male with a mean age of roughly 62 years, ranging from roughly 20 to 80. Intravenous ivuxolimab was administered to patients every 2 weeks at six dose levels: 0.01, 0.1, 0.3, 1.5, 3 and 10 mg/kg. Patients were allowed to have had prior anti-PD-1, anti-PD-L1 or anti-CTLA-4 therapy, and 30% to 40% of the dose-escalation patients had previously received checkpoint inhibitors. Of the approximately 50 patients in dose escalation, about 20 had hepatocellular carcinoma, about 15 had melanoma, 9 had renal cell carcinoma and 9 had head and neck cancer.

Worth noting for this clone: Its target antigen remains unknown. No base-level quality is on record; no much larger clone is a single base apart.

Paper-wide results and their limitations: Low levels of normalized T-cell clonal expansion were also seen in some nonresponding patients. At doses of 0.1 to 3.0 mg/kg, clonal expansion of both CD4+ and CD8+ T cells in blood was seen between baseline and week 6. After ivuxolimab, CD8+ T cells had more expanded clones than CD4+ T cells on average. In the 0.1-3.0 mg/kg groups, partial responders were among the patients with the lowest normalized peripheral clonal expansion, particularly in CD8+ T cells. Which antigens the clonally expanded peripheral T cells were specific for was not determined.

Patients with autoimmune disease history or receiving systemic immunosuppression were excluded from the trial. In every dose cohort, peripheral blood was drawn for TCR sequencing at baseline, cycle 4 day 1, and cycle 7 day 1. Samples were obtained from an open-label, multicenter, first-in-human phase I dose-escalation trial of ivuxolimab. Adults with locally advanced or metastatic melanoma, renal cell, hepatocellular, or head and neck squamous cell carcinoma were enrolled in the trial. Before TCR sequencing, CD4+ and CD8+ T cells were separately sorted from peripheral blood. The CDR3 has 15 amino acids, counting the end cysteine and phenylalanine. Only the CDR3 portion is preserved as DNA: 45 bases, with reading frame beginning at the first base. CDR1 and CDR2 are drawn from the germline V gene: MNHNS, SASEGT. For this chain, trimming is 8 bases at the V end and 1 base at the J end, and the number of junction bases without a gene match is 11.

Genomic DNA was isolated from the sorted cells so that the TCRbeta CDR3 region could be sequenced. The immunoSEQ Assay was used to sequence the TCRbeta CDR3 regions. The table was pulled from immuneACCESS by TCRdb, which kept in-frame rearrangements only. Such tables lose some clones; where checked, under half of the loss comes from unresolved V genes, and the rest has no known cause. In this sample the table shows roughly 67,000 clones, roughly 86% of which occur a single time. The ten top clones hold less than 0.9% of the sample. The receptor chain draws on TRBV6-1 and TRBJ2-7; TRBD1 matches 7 bases in the middle. Sequenced material: CD4+ or CD8+ T cells sorted from blood, taken in a trial of the OX40 agonist ivuxolimab. This TCR was recovered from an adult with an advanced solid tumor such as melanoma, head and neck, liver or kidney cancer. The DNA is as follows: TGTGCCAGCCGATCGTTCACAGGGGAGTCCTACGAGCAGTACTTC. Translated, this is CASRSFTGESYEQYF.